One sample yielded the 17 T cell receptor beta chains listed below, sequenced in a study of CD8+CD57+ T cells in acquired aplastic anemia. Sequencing was done on patients that had shown CD8+CD57+ cell expansion by flow cytometry. Genomic DNA constituted the template upon which TCR beta VDJ and CDR3 profiling was performed. MiXCR, applied by TCRdb to the reads, yields one record per CDR3 protein. Of around 200,000 distinct CDR3 sequences in the sample, roughly 50% were seen once. Sequences were obtained from sorted CD4+, CD8+, or CD8+CD57+ T cells (not recorded which) from PBMCs. These receptors all come from a human donor with aplastic anemia.

Many counts were recorded for this clonotype. The V call is TRBV20-1, the J call TRBJ2-7; 7 bases match TRBD2. Trimming removed 6 bases from V and 3 bases from J; junction bases left unmatched: 5. The CDR3 has 12 residues. Germline CDR1 is DFQATT and CDR2 is SNEGSKA (reference sequence). This chain's CDR3 is CSAVTGGYEQYF. CDR3 bases: TGCAGTGCCGTAACGGGGGGCTACGAGCAGTACTTC.

The chain carries TRBV4-1 and TRBJ1-1; D gene unclear. Trimming pared 8 bases from V and 0 bases from J, leaving 13 bases between. Germline V CDR1 and CDR2: MGHRA, YSYEKL. The CDR3 has 14 amino acids. The CDR3 DNA reads TGCGCCAGCGCTATACGGGCTTTGAACACTGAAGCTTTCTTT. As protein: CASAIRALNTEAFF.

The rearrangement uses TRBV29-1 and TRBJ1-1, with D perhaps TRBD1 (5 bases). V was pared by 3 bases and J by 3 bases, with 26 bases between. CDR1 and CDR2 (germline): SQVTM, ANQGSEA. The CDR3 sequence is 18 residues long. For the CDR3, the DNA is TGCAGCGTTGACCCCCGGTCCGGGGCCATAATTATGGACACTGAAGCTTTCTTT. Translation gives CSVDPRSGAIIMDTEAFF.

Many counts were recorded for this clonotype. V gene TRBV7-9 combines with J gene TRBJ1-2; no reliable D call. V lost 5 bases and J 5 bases, leaving 9 bases between the germline ends. In germline, CDR1 is SEHNR, CDR2 FQNEAQ (reference sequence). CDR3 length: 12 amino acids. The CDR3 reads CASSIPGYGYTF. Written as DNA, the CDR3 is TGTGCCAGCAGCATCCCTGGGTATGGCTACACCTTC.

This CDR3 is CSVSGGGTHNEQFF. As DNA, the CDR3 is TGCAGCGTTTCTGGCGGGGGGACCCACAATGAGCAGTTCTTC. The V call is TRBV29-1, the J call TRBJ2-1; 8 bases are a match to TRBD2. Looked up from germline, CDR1 is SQVTM and CDR2 is ANQGSEA. J lost 5 bases, V lost 5 bases, and 8 bases had no gene match. The CDR3 spans 14 residues.

Of note for this clonotype: It may be a read error: a sequence one base away is much more abundant. CDR3 DNA: TGTGCCAGCAAACACAACCAGGGGTCCTATGGCTACACCTTC. This codes for CASKHNQGSYGYTF. The chain uses TRBV10-3 and TRBJ1-2, with a weak D call TRBD1 (6 bases). CDR3 length: 14 amino acids. Per germline, CDR1 ENHRY and CDR2 SYGVKD. Trimming removed 10 bases at V and 4 bases at J, with 19 bases between.

The rearrangement links TRBV19 to TRBJ2-3, with D perhaps assigned TRBD1 or TRBD2 (6 bases each). There are 13 residues in the CDR3. V lost 6 bases, J lost 5 bases, and 12 bases lay in between. The germline CDR1 and CDR2 sequences are LNHDA and SQIVND (reference sequence). CDR3 in DNA: TGTGCCAGTAGCCTAAGGGGGGAAGATACGCAGTATTTT. Protein product: CASSLRGEDTQYF.

The table lists this clonotype with many counts. The chain combines TRBV11-2 with TRBJ1-1; D is undetermined. The CDR3 contains 13 residues. The germline V and J ends were trimmed by 5 bases and 5 bases, with 12 bases remaining between them. CDR1 and CDR2 from the germline V gene are SGHAT and FQNNGV. This CDR3 is CASSPHMGTEAFF. The CDR3 DNA sequence: TGTGCCAGCAGCCCCCACATGGGAACTGAAGCTTTCTTT. Full variable domain (outside the CDR3, taken from reference TRBV11-2 and TRBJ1-1): EAGVAQSPRYKIIEKRQSVAFWCNPISGHATLYWYQQILGQGPKLLIQFQNNGVVDDSQLPKDRFSAERLKGVDSTLKIQPAKLEDSAVYLCASSPHMGTEAFFGQGTRLTVV.

The chain combines TRBV7-2 with TRBJ2-7; 7 nucleotides agree with TRBD2. V shed 3 bases, J shed 1 base, and the junction held 3 bases outside the gene matches. The germline CDR1 and CDR2 sequences are SGHTA and FQGNSA. This CDR3 is 14 amino acids long. The CDR3 here is CASSFGGGSYEQYF. The DNA for the CDR3 is TGTGCCAGCAGCTTCGGGGGAGGGTCCTACGAGCAGTACTTC.

This clonotype was observed a few times. Since a much larger clone is just one base distant, this may be a read error. The chain joins TRBV5-1 to TRBJ1-2; perhaps TRBD1 as D (6 bases). Germline CDR1 is SGHRS and CDR2 is YFSETQ. The CDR3 totals 14 residues. CDR3 DNA sequence: TGCGCCAGCAACATACAGGGCCTTGGCTATGGCTACGCCTTC. The encoded protein is CASNIQGLGYGYAF.

The genes are TRBV9 and TRBJ2-7, with TRBD2 identical over 8 bases. The CDR3 loop spans 14 amino acids. Per the germline V gene, CDR1 is SGDLS and CDR2 is YYNGEE. J was trimmed by 7 bases and V by 0 bases; bases with no gene match: 6. In DNA, the CDR3 is TGTGCCAGCAGCGTAGACGGGGGGGCAGGTGAGCAGTACTTC. This encodes CASSVDGGAGEQYF.

The V call is TRBV28, the J call TRBJ1-5; TRBD1 agrees at 8 bases. The ends lost 7 bases at V and 3 bases at J; junction bases unmatched: 8. Germline assignment: CDR1 MDHEN and CDR2 SYDVKM. This CDR3 contains 15 residues. CDR3 in amino acids: CASTAQGALNQPQHF. For the CDR3, the DNA is TGTGCCAGCACCGCCCAGGGGGCCCTCAATCAGCCCCAGCATTTT.

This chain links TRBV15 with TRBJ1-5, with 7 bases identical to TRBD1. The CDR3 is 15 residues long. From germline, CDR1 is LNHNV and CDR2 YYDKDF (reference sequence). V shed 1 base, J shed 4 bases, and the junction held 4 bases outside the gene matches. The CDR3 reads CATSRAGTVNQPQHF. In DNA, the CDR3 is TGTGCCACCAGCAGAGCCGGGACAGTGAATCAGCCCCAGCATTTT.

There are many counts of this clonotype. The V and J genes are TRBV20-1 and TRBJ1-1; D is ambiguous. Germline CDR1 and CDR2: DFQATT and SNEGSKA (reference sequence). This CDR3 comprises 13 residues. V shed 2 bases and J shed 3 bases, with 10 bases lying between them. The CDR3 DNA reads TGCAGTGCTAGAAGCAGTAGGGACACTGAAGCTTTCTTT. This codes for CSARSSRDTEAFF.

The chain couples TRBV14 to TRBJ2-1; D may be TRBD2 (5 bases). Trimming removed 1 base at V and 9 bases at J, with 10 bases between. CDR1 and CDR2 (germline): SGHDN, FVKESK. The CDR3 covers 13 residues. The DNA of the CDR3 is TGTGCCAGCAGCCAAGCCCGGGCGGGTGAGCAGTTCTTC. It encodes CASSQARAGEQFF.

The chain is built from TRBV7-9 and TRBJ2-1, with 11 bases identical to TRBD2. Germline loops: CDR1 SEHNR, CDR2 FQNEAQ (reference sequence). V was pared by 5 bases and J by 3 bases, with 6 bases of the junction left unmatched. This CDR3 has 16 amino acids. CDR3 nucleotide sequence: TGTGCCAGCAGCGTAGTAGCGGGGGGGTACTACAATGAGCAGTTCTTC. Its translation is CASSVVAGGYYNEQFF.

This clonotype was found a few times. The junction differs from germline at one of its ends, possibly a read error. The rearrangement uses TRBV28 and TRBJ1-5; D gene uncertain. The length of the CDR3 is 12 residues. Germline values: CDR1 MDHEN, CDR2 SYDVKM. The CDR3 protein is CACSLGYQPQHF. CDR3 coding DNA: TGTGCCTGCAGTTTGGGCTATCAGCCCCAGCATTTT. The entire variable domain, with the rest obtained from reference TRBV28 and TRBJ1-5, is as follows: DVKVTQSSRYLVKRTGEKVFLECVQDMDHENMFWYRQDPGLGLRLIYFSYDVKMKEKGDIPEGYSVSREKKERFSLILESASTNQTSMYLCACSLGYQPQHFGDGTRLSIL.